This T cell receptor beta chain was captured by sequencing in a study of cytotoxic CD8 clonotypes in ibrutinib-treated CLL. Overall study: Patients: roughly twelve relapsed/refractory, about 14 treatment-naive, 17 to 18 IGHV unmutated. After a median roughly twelve months on treatment (6 to 36), response samples were drawn.

Clones were sequenced by immunoSEQ multiplex PCR, and TCRdb holds only the in-frame ones, with some missing. This table holds 300,000 or so clones, 67% found once. The CDR3 totals 16 residues. Germline V gene sequence: CDR1 MDHEN, CDR2 SYDVKM. Trimming took 1 base from V and 3 from J; bases not matched to a gene: 6. With cryopreserved PBMCs as the source, roughly 1.8 micrograms of genomic DNA went to TCR beta libraries. This receptor was obtained from a human donor with chronic lymphocytic leukemia. The chain combines TRBV28 with TRBJ2-7; 10 nucleotides match TRBD1. This specimen was PBMCs, taken after 36 months of ibrutinib treatment. The CDR3 DNA sequence: TGTGCCAGCAGTTTATACCCAGGACAGGGGGGCTACGAGCAGTACTTC. Its protein product is CASSLYPGQGGYEQYF.